A selection of T cell receptor beta chains follows, all from one sample in a study of human T cells and chemical hapten exposure. One entry per CDR3 protein results from TCRdb running MiXCR on the RACE reads. The table has roughly 380,000 distinct CDR3 sequences, roughly 4.6% seen once. Sequencing was performed on whole blood, taken in connection with sensitization to the hapten diphenylcyclopropenone (DPC). These receptors came from a woman in her forties or fifties with alopecia areata. Some clones in this sample may be carry-over from other donors' samples. Each CDR3 is given with its conserved first and last residue. A D gene is named only where the DNA matches it firmly. Some rows have no size entry. The others give once, few or many, or a class for an expanded clone.

D	V	size	J	DNA	CDR3
NA	TRBV7-9	many	TRBJ2-3	TGTGCCAGCAGCGCCGCGACAGATACGCAGTATTTT	CASSAATDTQYF
NA	TRBV7-9	many	TRBJ2-3	TGTGCCAGCAGCACGACTAGGGGCACAGATACGCAGTATTTT	CASSTTRGTDTQYF
NA	TRBV6-2/TRBV6-3	NA	TRBJ1-5	TGTGCCAGCACTCCGCTTGGACAGACCAATCAACCCCAGCATTTT	CASTPLGQTNQPQHF
NA	TRBV29-1	NA	TRBJ1-5	TGCAGCGTTGCGGCAGGTGACGGGAATCAGCCCCAGCATTTT	CSVAAGDGNQPQHF
TRBD1	TRBV4-2	few	TRBJ1-1	TGTGCCAGCAGCCAAAATACAGGGGGAACTGAAGCTTTCTTT	CASSQNTGGTEAFF
NA	TRBV6-1	few	TRBJ2-7	TGTGCCAGCAGTGAAGATTTCCACGAGCAGTACTTC	CASSEDFHEQYF
TRBD1	TRBV6-5	few	TRBJ2-7	TGTGCCAGCAGTTCCCCCGGGACAGGGCTCCACGAGCAGTACTTC	CASSSPGTGLHEQYF
NA	TRBV20-1	NA	TRBJ2-7	TGCAGTGCTAGACACAGCACCTACGAGCAGTACTTC	CSARHSTYEQYF
TRBD1	TRBV29-1	many	TRBJ2-5	TGCAGCGTTGCCAGGACAGGGCTGGAGACCCAGTACTTC	CSVARTGLETQYF
TRBD1	TRBV4-2	NA	TRBJ1-5	TGTGCCAGCAGCCAAGAGGTCGGACAGGGCAATCAGCCCCAGCATTTT	CASSQEVGQGNQPQHF
NA	TRBV5-1	many	TRBJ1-6	TGCGCCAGCAGCTTGGCGGGGTCGGGGTATAATTCACCCCTCCACTTT	CASSLAGSGYNSPLHF
TRBD1	TRBV7-2	many	TRBJ1-2	TGTGCCAGCAGCTCCACGGGACAGGGGGCCTATGGCTACACCTTC	CASSSTGQGAYGYTF
NA	TRBV27	NA	TRBJ1-6	TGTGCCAGCAGTTCCCTTGGACGCGCTCTCCCCCTCCACTTT	CASSSLGRALPLHF